These 21 T cell receptor beta chains were sequenced from one sample in a study of blood T cells in healthy people across ages (dated by TCRdb to the mid-2010s). The method behind the library was 5' RACE. The reads were generated on an Illumina HiSeq 2500. A second PCR of roughly 6 to 11 cycles was run with a J-beta primer mix and a sample-barcoded 5' primer. TCRdb cleaned the public reads at Q25 with fastp, built clones with MiXCR and kept in-frame beta chains. One record per CDR3 amino acid sequence lists the most common genes and DNA. The sample table contains roughly 1,000,000 distinct CDR3 sequences; only one count was recorded for less than 25% of them. The ten largest clones take up approximately 0.71% of the sample. The same specimen was also included in a second study, on T cells of mothers and their children.

The sample comprised blood. These receptors originate from a girl aged 2 to 9 in good health.

This clonotype was detected only once. V usage is TRBV4-1 and J usage is TRBJ1-3; a weak D match, TRBD1 (5 bases). CDR1 and CDR2 from the germline V gene are MGHRA and YSYEKL. The CDR3 sequence is 14 residues long. V gave up 3 bases and J gave up 2 bases, with 8 bases separating them. The CDR3 DNA is TGCGCCAGCAGCCAGGTAGGGGCTGGAAACACCATATATTTT. Its protein product is CASSQVGAGNTIYF.

The chain links TRBV18 to TRBJ2-7; D is perhaps TRBD1 or TRBD2 (5 bases each). Germline CDR1 and CDR2: KGHSH and LQKENI. The CDR3 loop spans 15 amino acids. V was shortened by 1 base and J by 2 bases, with 12 bases between the two germline ends. CDR3 nucleotides: TGTGCCAGCTCACCACGAGGGGATGGAACCTACGAGCAGTACTTC. It is translated as CASSPRGDGTYEQYF.

Remarks on this clonotype: Its ends do not fully match the called genes, so a read error is possible. The J gene is TRBJ2-1, the V gene TRBV13; D assignment may be TRBD1 or TRBD2 (6 bases each). Judging by the DNA end, TRBJ2-5 fits better; the J call may be wrong. The CDR3 is 16 amino acids. Germline V gene lookup returns CDR1 PRHDT and CDR2 FYEKMQ (reference sequence). CDR3 in amino acids: CAGSLRDFPRGETQYF. CDR3 bases: TGTGCCGGCAGCTTAAGGGACTTCCCCAGGGGAGAGACCCAGTACTTC.

This clonotype was observed at least ten times. The chain carries TRBV9 and TRBJ2-3; 9 bases are a match to TRBD2. Trimming took 1 base from V and 2 from J; bases not matched to a gene: 2. Germline CDR1 SGDLS, CDR2 YYNGEE. The length of the CDR3 is 15 residues. DNA for the CDR3: TGTGCCAGCAGCGTACTAGCGGGACCCACAGATACGCAGTATTTT. As protein: CASSVLAGPTDTQYF.

This clonotype was detected only a few times. The CDR3 DNA is TGCGCCAGCAGCCTTACACCTTCCGGGGGCAATGAGCAGTTCTTC. Protein: CASSLTPSGGNEQFF. The rearrangement joins TRBV4-1 to TRBJ2-1, with D possibly matching TRBD2 (6 bases). Germline CDR1 and CDR2: MGHRA and YSYEKL. V was shortened by 4 bases and J by 6 bases, with 16 bases between the two germline ends. CDR3 length equals 15 residues.

The V call is TRBV24-1, the J call TRBJ2-1; D unresolved. The CDR3 has 13 amino acids. The germline V gene encodes CDR1 KGHDR and CDR2 SFDVKD. V dropped 0 bases and J dropped 8 bases, with 7 bases sitting between them. The CDR3 is CATSDLRGDEQFF. DNA for the CDR3: TGTGCCACCAGTGATTTGCGCGGAGATGAGCAGTTCTTC.

The table lists this clonotype with a few counts. It may be a read error: a sequence one base away is much more abundant. The chain links TRBV29-1 to TRBJ1-2; no reliable D call. CDR1 and CDR2 from the germline V gene are SQVTM and ANQGSEA. The CDR3 totals 11 residues. Trimming took 2 bases from V and 1 from J, leaving 2 bases between them. CDR3 nucleotide sequence: TGCAGCGTTGAAAATAACTATGGCTACACCTTC. Translated: CSVENNYGYTF.

This clonotype has more than one count but fewer than ten. V is TRBV27 and J is TRBJ1-1, with 7 bases that match TRBD1. This CDR3 has 15 residues. With 5 bases clipped from V and 1 base from J, the junction kept 7 bases outside the gene matches. The V gene's germline CDR1 is MNHEY and CDR2 SMNVEV (reference sequence). Here the CDR3 reads CASSPTTGANTEAFF. CDR3 DNA sequence: TGTGCCAGCAGTCCCACCACAGGGGCGAACACTGAAGCTTTCTTT.

The chain links TRBV12-3 or TRBV12-4 to TRBJ1-3; D ambiguous. Trimming pared 3 bases from V and 2 bases from J, leaving 8 bases between. The CDR3 is made up of 14 amino acids. CDR3 region: CASSFSVTGNTIYF. The DNA of the CDR3 is TGTGCCAGCAGTTTCTCAGTTACTGGAAACACCATATATTTT.

This clonotype turned up a few times. CDR3 amino acids: CASSWSSGNEQFF. Written as DNA, the CDR3 is TGTGCCAGCAGTTGGTCTAGCGGGAATGAGCAGTTCTTC. V is TRBV6-5 and J is TRBJ2-1; 8 positions agree with TRBD2. The ends lost 4 bases at V and 7 bases at J; junction bases unmatched: 3. The germline gives CDR1 MNHEY, CDR2 SVGAGI. CDR3 size: 13 residues.

The V call is TRBV6-1, the J call TRBJ1-1, with a possible D match to TRBD1 (5 bases). This CDR3 contains 12 residues. Trimming stripped 7 bases from V and 6 bases from J, with 12 bases between. Germline CDR1 MNHNS, CDR2 SASEGT. CDR3 in DNA: TGTGCCAGCACGGGGGGAAAGCCTGAAGCTTTCTTT. Its protein product is CASTGGKPEAFF.

In this sample, this clonotype turned up a few times. DNA of the CDR3: TGTGCCAGCAGCCACCCAGGTGGGAACGAGCAGTACTTC. Translation gives CASSHPGGNEQYF. The chain joins TRBV4-2 to TRBJ2-1; D uncertain. The J call may be in error: the DNA end matches TRBJ2-7 better. Germline V gene sequence: CDR1 LGHNA, CDR2 YNFKEQ. The CDR3 runs to 13 residues.

This clonotype was found a few times. The V gene is TRBV7-3, the J gene TRBJ1-6; a possible D gene is TRBD1 (6 bases). V was pared by 4 bases and J by 7 bases, with 11 bases between. From germline, CDR1 is SGHTA and CDR2 FQGTGA. The CDR3 has 14 amino acids. Here the CDR3 DNA reads TGTGCCAGCAGCTGGACAGCAGGGAATTCACCCCTCCACTTT. The encoded protein is CASSWTAGNSPLHF.

CDR3 bases: TGTGCCAGCAGCCCTACCACAGGCTCCTACAATGAGCAGTTCTTC. Protein: CASSPTTGSYNEQFF. The chain carries TRBV3-1 and TRBJ2-1; the D gene is possibly TRBD1 (5 bases). From germline, CDR1 is LGHDT and CDR2 YNNKEL (reference sequence). This CDR3 is 15 amino acids long. Trimming removed 4 bases at V and 0 bases at J, with 10 bases between.

The genes are TRBV4-1 and TRBJ2-5; TRBD2 agrees at 10 bases. Trimming at V came to 3 bases and at J to 2 bases, leaving 9 bases not matched to a gene. Per germline, CDR1 MGHRA and CDR2 YSYEKL. The CDR3 consists of 17 residues. Here the CDR3 DNA reads TGCGCCAGCAGCCACCGACTCGGGACTAGCGCACAAGAGACCCAGTACTTC. Amino acids: CASSHRLGTSAQETQYF.

The V and J genes are TRBV28 and TRBJ2-7; D gene ambiguous. CDR1 is MDHEN, CDR2 SYDVKM, per germline. V was clipped by 6 bases and J by 3 bases, with 12 bases between them. This CDR3 spans 13 amino acids. The CDR3 loop is CASSSVPNYEQYF. The CDR3 bases are TGTGCCAGCAGCTCGGTACCTAACTACGAGCAGTACTTC. The whole variable domain, remainder taken from reference TRBV28 and TRBJ2-7, is DVKVTQSSRYLVKRTGEKVFLECVQDMDHENMFWYRQDPGLGLRLIYFSYDVKMKEKGDIPEGYSVSREKKERFSLILESASTNQTSMYLCASSSVPNYEQYFGPGTRLTVT.

This clonotype has more than one count but fewer than ten. The rearrangement links TRBV2 to TRBJ2-3, with D possibly being TRBD1 or TRBD2 (5 bases each). This CDR3 is 13 amino acids long. Looked up from germline, CDR1 is SNHLY and CDR2 is FYNNEI. Trimming shortened V by 6 bases and J by 2 bases, and 9 bases separated the two germline ends. This CDR3 reads CASSGAYTDTQYF. For the CDR3, the DNA is TGTGCCAGCAGCGGGGCCTACACAGATACGCAGTATTTT. The complete variable domain, with remaining parts taken from reference TRBV2 and TRBJ2-3, reads EPEVTQTPSHQVTQMGQEVILRCVPISNHLYFYWYRQILGQKVEFLVSFYNNEISEKSEIFDDQFSVERPDGSNFTLKIRSTKLEDSAMYFCASSGAYTDTQYFGPGTRLTVL.

The chain recombines TRBV15 with TRBJ1-5; TRBD1 is a possible D gene (5 bases). V gave up 0 bases and J gave up 6 bases, with 12 bases separating them. The CDR3 length is 15 residues. Germline CDR1 is LNHNV and CDR2 is YYDKDF (reference sequence). The CDR3 DNA reads TGTGCCACCAGCAGAGATCGGTCTACAGGTCAGCCCCAGCATTTT. This gives the protein CATSRDRSTGQPQHF.

This clonotype was picked up a small number of times. The J gene is TRBJ2-5, the V gene TRBV20-1; a weak D match, TRBD2 (6 bases). The DNA matches TRBJ2-7 better at its end, which makes the J call doubtful. Germline V gene data show CDR1 as DFQATT and CDR2 as SNEGSKA (reference sequence). The CDR3 is made up of 14 amino acids. Here the CDR3 reads CSASSMGLLYEQYF. The CDR3 DNA sequence: TGCAGTGCTAGTTCGATGGGACTTCTCTACGAGCAGTACTTC.

This clonotype was recorded a few times. The V call is TRBV20-1, the J call TRBJ1-5, with TRBD1 matching 8 bases. V trimming: 1 base; J trimming: 5 bases; junction bases outside the gene matches: 4. The CDR3 sequence is 14 residues long. The germline gives CDR1 DFQATT, CDR2 SNEGSKA (reference sequence). The CDR3 bases are TGCAGTGCTAGAGGGACAGGGAATTATCAGCCCCAGCATTTT. It is translated as CSARGTGNYQPQHF.

This clonotype was observed a few times. The gene calls are TRBV28 and TRBJ2-4; TRBD2 might be the D (6 bases). With 6 bases removed from V and 9 bases from J, the gap between germline ends came to 21 bases. The CDR3 is made up of 15 amino acids. CDR1 and CDR2 (germline): MDHEN, SYDVKM. The CDR3 DNA reads TGTGCCAGCAGGGCCTATGACGGGAGAATTCCCATTCAGTACTTC. Its protein is CASRAYDGRIPIQYF.